These 20 T cell receptor beta chains came from one sample sequenced in a study of blood T cell repertoires in COVID-19. Sequenced by immunoSEQ multiplex PCR; TCRdb stores in-frame clones only, minus some. The sample has fewer than 45,000 clones, approximately 81% seen once. The sample was peripheral blood. All receptors derive from a man aged 60 to 69 with COVID-19, enrolled during active disease.

The chain carries TRBV2 and TRBJ1-2, with D perhaps TRBD1 (6 bases). V was clipped by 7 bases and J by 2 bases, with 14 bases between them. CDR1 is SNHLY and CDR2 is FYNNEI in the germline V gene. This CDR3 contains 14 residues. The CDR3 spells CASNRDRTNYGYTF. In DNA form, the CDR3 reads TGTGCCAGCAATCGCGACAGGACGAACTATGGCTACACCTTC.

The gene calls are TRBV24-1 and TRBJ2-1, with 13 bases lining up with TRBD2. Germline V gene lookup returns CDR1 KGHDR and CDR2 SFDVKD. J lost 4 bases, V lost 3 bases, and 2 bases had no gene match. The CDR3 loop spans 16 amino acids. CDR3 bases: TGTGCCACCAGTGATGGGGGACTAGCGGGATACAATGAGCAGTTCTTC. The encoded protein is CATSDGGLAGYNEQFF.

The chain couples TRBV27 to TRBJ2-5; no clear D gene. CDR1 is MNHEY, CDR2 SMNVEV, per germline (reference sequence). The V end lost 0 bases, the J end lost 5 bases, and 13 bases lay between the germline ends. The CDR3 runs to 15 residues. CDR3 loop: CASSLSWSERETQYF. DNA of the CDR3: TGTGCCAGCAGTTTATCATGGTCTGAGAGGGAGACCCAGTACTTC.

The V call is TRBV9, the J call TRBJ2-3; 9 bases match TRBD2. CDR1 and CDR2 (germline): SGDLS, YYNGEE. The CDR3 totals 15 residues. With 5 bases clipped from V and 0 bases from J, the junction kept 4 bases outside the gene matches. The CDR3 loop reads CASRPSGRSTDTQYF. The CDR3 nucleotides read TGTGCCAGCAGGCCAAGCGGGAGGAGCACAGATACGCAGTATTTT.

The rearrangement uses TRBV6-2 or TRBV6-3 and TRBJ2-7; D is unclear. CDR1 is MNHEY and CDR2 is SVGEGT in the germline V gene. V lost 4 bases, J lost 12 bases, and 25 bases lay in between. CDR3 size: 15 residues. The DNA of the CDR3 is TGTGCCAGCAGTTCCATAAGCCGTGCGTGGGCCGAAGGGTACTTC. Its translation: CASSSISRAWAEGYF.

The J gene is TRBJ1-5, the V gene TRBV27; 10 nucleotides agree with TRBD1. V was pared by 0 bases and J by 7 bases, with 12 bases of the junction left unmatched. CDR1 is MNHEY, CDR2 SMNVEV, per germline (reference sequence). The CDR3 consists of 18 residues. DNA of the CDR3: TGTGCCAGCAGTTTATCCCCCCTTATGGGACAGGGGAACCAGCCCCAGCATTTT. The encoded protein is CASSLSPLMGQGNQPQHF.

This clone was seen more than once but under ten times. The chain employs TRBV28 and TRBJ1-2; the D gene is possibly TRBD1 (6 bases). V lost 2 bases to trimming and J lost 4 bases, with 14 bases between them. This CDR3 is 15 amino acids long. Germline V gene sequence: CDR1 MDHEN, CDR2 SYDVKM. The CDR3 spells CASSLPGGGAYGYTF. The CDR3 DNA is TGTGCCAGCAGTTTACCCGGGGGGGGCGCCTATGGCTACACCTTC.

The chain employs TRBV27 and TRBJ1-1, with 7 bases that match TRBD1. Per the germline V gene, CDR1 is MNHEY and CDR2 is SMNVEV (reference sequence). The CDR3 covers 14 residues. Trimming removed 3 bases from V and 3 bases from J; junction bases left unmatched: 4. The CDR3 DNA is TGTGCCAGCAGTTTCCGACAGGGTTACACTGAAGCTTTCTTT. This codes for CASSFRQGYTEAFF.

CDR3 nucleotides: TGCAGCGTCCTTTACATCACCACCGGGGAGCTGTTTTTT. Encoded protein: CSVLYITTGELFF. The rearrangement links TRBV29-1 to TRBJ2-2; D is ambiguous. The CDR3 contains 13 residues. In germline, CDR1 is SQVTM, CDR2 ANQGSEA. V was shortened by 6 bases and J by 4 bases, with 12 bases between the two germline ends.

The genes are TRBV7-9 and TRBJ1-1; D unresolved. Germline CDR1 is SEHNR and CDR2 is FQNEAQ (reference sequence). The V end was cut by 5 bases, the J end by 5 bases, with 18 bases between. The CDR3 totals 15 residues. CDR3 amino acids: CASSERRRGGTEAFF. CDR3 nucleotide sequence: TGTGCCAGCAGCGAGCGAAGGCGCGGAGGGACTGAAGCTTTCTTT.

The chain has TRBV7-9 and TRBJ1-6, with D possibly being TRBD1 (6 bases). Deletions cut 6 bases from V and 7 bases from J, with 10 bases between. The CDR3 totals 13 residues. Per the germline V gene, CDR1 is SEHNR and CDR2 is FQNEAQ (reference sequence). CDR3 DNA: TGTGCCAGCAGAGGGGGGGGCAATTCACCCCTCCACTTT. Amino acids: CASRGGGNSPLHF.

The chain recombines TRBV7-2 with TRBJ2-7; the match to TRBD1 covers 7 bases. The CDR3 totals 15 residues. In germline, CDR1 is SGHTA, CDR2 FQGNSA. J was trimmed by 3 bases and V by 1 base; bases with no gene match: 6. CDR3 residues: CASSLVGQGVYEQYF. Written as DNA, the CDR3 is TGTGCCAGCAGCTTAGTCGGGCAGGGGGTCTACGAGCAGTACTTC.

This clone has only one observation. The chain links TRBV28 to TRBJ2-2, with 7 positions matching TRBD1. Trimming at V came to 6 bases and at J to 2 bases, leaving 6 bases not matched to a gene. The CDR3 loop spans 15 amino acids. Germline-derived CDR1 and CDR2 are MDHEN and SYDVKM. The CDR3 spells CASRTGTVNTGELFF. CDR3 sequence (DNA): TGTGCCAGCAGAACCGGGACAGTAAACACCGGGGAGCTGTTTTTT. The variable domain in full, with the rest retrieved from reference TRBV28 and TRBJ2-2, is DVKVTQSSRYLVKRTGEKVFLECVQDMDHENMFWYRQDPGLGLRLIYFSYDVKMKEKGDIPEGYSVSREKKERFSLILESASTNQTSMYLCASRTGTVNTGELFFGEGSRLTVL.

V usage is TRBV20-1 and J usage is TRBJ1-2; D gene unclear. The V and J ends lost 4 bases and 2 bases respectively, with 5 bases between them. The CDR3 has 11 residues. Germline loops: CDR1 DFQATT, CDR2 SNEGSKA (reference sequence). The CDR3 is CSANGNYGYTF. CDR3 DNA sequence: TGCAGTGCTAACGGGAACTATGGCTACACCTTC.

The V and J genes are TRBV5-1 and TRBJ2-7, with 7 bases matching TRBD1. The J segment lost 2 bases and the V segment lost 5 bases, leaving 7 bases of the junction unmatched. Germline V CDR1 and CDR2: SGHRS, YFSETQ. The CDR3 length is 14 residues. CDR3: CASSPPGQTYEQYF. In DNA form, the CDR3 reads TGCGCCAGCAGTCCTCCGGGACAGACCTACGAGCAGTACTTC.

Worth noting for this clone: The same CDR3 arises from other DNA sequences in this sample as well. The genes are TRBV5-1 and TRBJ2-1; D possibly corresponds to TRBD2 (7 bases). CDR3 length equals 15 residues. The V end was cut by 2 bases, the J end by 4 bases, with 13 bases between. Germline V gene data show CDR1 as SGHRS and CDR2 as YFSETQ. The CDR3 reads CASSLSGGLYNEQFF. In DNA form, the CDR3 reads TGCGCCAGCAGCTTATCCGGGGGGCTTTACAATGAGCAGTTCTTC.

The V gene is TRBV28, the J gene TRBJ1-1; D is perhaps TRBD1 (5 bases). Germline V CDR1 and CDR2: MDHEN, SYDVKM. The length of the CDR3 is 15 residues. With 6 bases removed from V and 0 bases from J, the gap between germline ends came to 14 bases. CDR3 sequence reads: CASRPRGNMNTEAFF. Written as DNA, the CDR3 is TGTGCCAGCAGACCCCGGGGGAATATGAACACTGAAGCTTTCTTT.

V and J are TRBV19 and TRBJ1-5, with a possible D match to TRBD1 (5 bases). Germline CDR1 and CDR2: LNHDA and SQIVND (reference sequence). This CDR3 is 14 amino acids long. V was pared by 6 bases and J by 7 bases, with 16 bases between. CDR3 sequence: CASRVTGLGQPQHF. Here the CDR3 DNA reads TGTGCCAGTAGAGTAACAGGCCTGGGGCAGCCCCAGCATTTT.

The chain uses TRBV4-1 and TRBJ1-5; 9 bases agree with TRBD1. CDR1 and CDR2 from the germline V gene are MGHRA and YSYEKL. This CDR3 contains 21 residues. V shed 1 base and J 0 bases; nucleotides not matched to a gene: 16. For the CDR3, the DNA is TGCGCCAGCAGCCAAGGATCCCCGGGACAGGGCTTCTCGGCTAGCAATCAGCCCCAGCATTTT. Amino acid sequence: CASSQGSPGQGFSASNQPQHF.

This rearrangement joins TRBV6-4 to TRBJ1-5; D remains unclear. The CDR3 covers 15 residues. Germline assignment: CDR1 MRHNA and CDR2 SNTAGT. The V and J ends lost 6 bases and 1 base respectively, with 13 bases between them. CDR3 sequence (DNA): TGTGCCAGCAGAGCACAACCGGGGAGCAATCAGCCCCAGCATTTT. Residues: CASRAQPGSNQPQHF.